The subject of this entry is one T cell receptor beta chain. The sample is drawn from a study of blood T cell repertoires in COVID-19. As for the study in general: T cells, B-cell-depleted T cells, or PBMCs supplied cDNA or gDNA.

Trimming stripped 6 bases from V and 11 bases from J, with 11 bases between. CDR1 is MNHEY and CDR2 is SVGAGI in the germline V gene. CDR3 length: 12 residues. Here immunoSEQ multiplex PCR was the method, and the copy in TCRdb shows in-frame clones only, minus some. The table includes 150,000 to 200,000 clones, roughly nine tenths detected once. The specimen sequenced was peripheral blood. This clonotype was sampled from a young man who had recovered from COVID-19. The genes are TRBV6-5 and TRBJ1-6, with D possibly being TRBD1 (5 bases). The CDR3 sequence: CASRSDSTPLHF. CDR3 nucleotides: TGTGCCAGCAGGTCTGACAGCACACCCCTCCACTTT.